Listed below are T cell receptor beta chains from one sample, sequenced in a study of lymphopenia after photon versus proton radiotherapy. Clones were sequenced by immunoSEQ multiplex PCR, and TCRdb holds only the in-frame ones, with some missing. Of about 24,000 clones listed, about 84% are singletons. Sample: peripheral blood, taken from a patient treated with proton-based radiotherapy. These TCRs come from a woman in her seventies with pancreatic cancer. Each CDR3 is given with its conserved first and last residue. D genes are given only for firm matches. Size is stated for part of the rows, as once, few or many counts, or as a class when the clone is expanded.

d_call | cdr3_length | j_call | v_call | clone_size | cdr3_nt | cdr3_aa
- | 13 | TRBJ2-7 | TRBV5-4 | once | TGTGCCAGCGGGCTAGCGTTATCCTACGAGCAGTACTTC | CASGLALSYEQYF
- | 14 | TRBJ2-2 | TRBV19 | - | TGTGCCACACAGGTCCCACAGAACACCGGGGAGCTGTTTTTT | CATQVPQNTGELFF
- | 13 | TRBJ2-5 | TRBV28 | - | TGTGCCAGCCTCTCGGGAGACCGGGAGACCCAGTACTTC | CASLSGDRETQYF
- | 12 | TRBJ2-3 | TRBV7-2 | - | TGTGCCAGCAGCTTCTTCACAGATACGCAGTATTTT | CASSFFTDTQYF
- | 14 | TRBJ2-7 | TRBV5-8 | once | TGTGCCAGCAGCTTGGTACTAGCTAACTACGAGCAGTACTTC | CASSLVLANYEQYF
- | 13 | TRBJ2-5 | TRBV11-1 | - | TGTGCCAGCAGCTTTGGGGCAATGGAGACCCAGTACTTC | CASSFGAMETQYF
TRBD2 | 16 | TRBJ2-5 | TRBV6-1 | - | TGTGCCAGCAGTGAAAGGTGGGGAGCGGGAGTGGAGACCCAGTACTTC | CASSERWGAGVETQYF
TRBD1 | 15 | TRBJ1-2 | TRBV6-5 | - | TGTGCCAGCAGTTACACGCCCCAGACAGGGTATGGCTACACCTTC | CASSYTPQTGYGYTF
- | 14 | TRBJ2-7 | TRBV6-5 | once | TGTGCCAGCACCATACGGCAGGGACCCTACGAGCAGTACTTC | CASTIRQGPYEQYF
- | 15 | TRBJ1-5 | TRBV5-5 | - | TGTGCCAGCAGCTTGACGGGGGCGCCCAATCAGCCCCAGCATTTT | CASSLTGAPNQPQHF
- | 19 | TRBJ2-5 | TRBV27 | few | TGTGCCAGCAGCATAACCGTTTCACAGGGAAGGCGCTTTGGGGAGACCCAGTACTTC | CASSITVSQGRRFGETQYF
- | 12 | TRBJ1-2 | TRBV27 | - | TGTGCCAGCAGTTTACAGGGCTATGGCTACACCTTC | CASSLQGYGYTF
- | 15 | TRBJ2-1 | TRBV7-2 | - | TGTGCCAGCAATCACGGGACTGCCCTCTACAATGAGCAGTTCTTC | CASNHGTALYNEQFF
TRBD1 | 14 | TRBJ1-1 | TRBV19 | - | TGTGCCAGTAGTATGGGGACAGGGAACACTGAAGCTTTCTTT | CASSMGTGNTEAFF
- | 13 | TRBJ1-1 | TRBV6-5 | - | TGTGCCAGCAGTTACAATTGGGAAACTGAAGCTTTCTTT | CASSYNWETEAFF
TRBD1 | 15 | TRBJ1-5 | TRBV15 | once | TGTGCCACCAGCAGAGGGGGACAGAGCAATCAGCCCCAGCATTTT | CATSRGGQSNQPQHF
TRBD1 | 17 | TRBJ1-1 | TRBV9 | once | TGTGCCAGCAGCGTAGAGGCAGGGGGCGAAATGAACACTGAAGCTTTCTTT | CASSVEAGGEMNTEAFF
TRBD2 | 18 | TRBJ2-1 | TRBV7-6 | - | TGTGCCAGCAGCTTCCGCCTCCAACTAGCGGGAAGTTACAATGAGCAGTTCTTC | CASSFRLQLAGSYNEQFF
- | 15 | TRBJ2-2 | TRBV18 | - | TGTGCCAGCTCAAGGACAGACGCGAACACCGGGGAGCTGTTTTTT | CASSRTDANTGELFF
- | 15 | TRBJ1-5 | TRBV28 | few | TGTGCCAGCAGTTTGGGCCAGGGTGGCAATCAGCCCCAGCATTTT | CASSLGQGGNQPQHF
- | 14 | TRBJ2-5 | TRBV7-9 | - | TGTGCCAGCAGCTCCTGGACTTTACAAGAGACCCAGTACTTC | CASSSWTLQETQYF
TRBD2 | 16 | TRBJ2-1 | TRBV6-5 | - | TGTGCCAGCAGTTTAGATGGAGCGGGAGGGCCGGGTGAGCAGTTCTTC | CASSLDGAGGPGEQFF
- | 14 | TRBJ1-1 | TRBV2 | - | TGTGCCAGCAGCAGCATAAGAAGTAACACTGAAGCTTTCTTT | CASSSIRSNTEAFF
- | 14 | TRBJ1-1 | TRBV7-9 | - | TGTGCCAGCAGCGTTGACCCGGGCTGGGCTGAAGCTTTCTTT | CASSVDPGWAEAFF
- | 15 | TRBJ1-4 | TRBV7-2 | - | TGTGCCAGCAGCCCCCACAGGGACCTTAATGAAAAACTGTTTTTT | CASSPHRDLNEKLFF
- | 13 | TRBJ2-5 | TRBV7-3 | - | TGTGCCAGCAGCTTAGGCCAGGGAGAGACCCAGTACTTC | CASSLGQGETQYF
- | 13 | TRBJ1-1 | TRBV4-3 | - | TGCGCCAGCAGCCAAGCGGTTAGCACTGAAGCTTTCTTT | CASSQAVSTEAFF
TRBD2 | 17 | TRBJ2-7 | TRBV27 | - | TGTGCCAGCAGTAGCCGACTAGCGGGAGGGCTCTCCTACGAGCAGTACTTC | CASSSRLAGGLSYEQYF
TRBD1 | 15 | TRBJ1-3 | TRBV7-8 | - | TGTGCCAGCAGCCTACAGGGGCGCTCTGGAAACACCATATATTTT | CASSLQGRSGNTIYF